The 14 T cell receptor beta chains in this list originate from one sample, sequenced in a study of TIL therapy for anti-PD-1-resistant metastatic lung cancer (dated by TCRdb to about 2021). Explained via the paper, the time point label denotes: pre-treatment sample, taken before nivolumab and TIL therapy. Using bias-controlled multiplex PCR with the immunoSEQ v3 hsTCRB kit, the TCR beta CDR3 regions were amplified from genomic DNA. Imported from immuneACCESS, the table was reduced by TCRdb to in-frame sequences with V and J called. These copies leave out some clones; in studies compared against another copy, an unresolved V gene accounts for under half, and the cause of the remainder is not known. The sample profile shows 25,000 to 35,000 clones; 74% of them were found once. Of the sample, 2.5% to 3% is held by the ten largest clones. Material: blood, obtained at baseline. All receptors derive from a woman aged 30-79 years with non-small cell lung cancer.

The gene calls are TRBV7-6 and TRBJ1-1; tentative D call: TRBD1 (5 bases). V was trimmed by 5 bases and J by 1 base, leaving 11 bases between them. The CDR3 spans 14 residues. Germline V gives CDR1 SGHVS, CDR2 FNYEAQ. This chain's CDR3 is CASSRERGNTEAFF. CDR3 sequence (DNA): TGTGCCAGCAGCCGAGAGAGGGGGAACACTGAAGCTTTCTTT.

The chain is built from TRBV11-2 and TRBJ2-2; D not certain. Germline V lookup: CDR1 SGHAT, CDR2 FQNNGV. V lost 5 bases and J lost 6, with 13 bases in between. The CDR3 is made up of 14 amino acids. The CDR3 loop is CASSLAVQAGELFF. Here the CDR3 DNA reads TGTGCCAGCAGCCTGGCAGTTCAGGCCGGGGAGCTGTTTTTT.

DNA for the CDR3: TGTGCCAGCAGCTATAGGGGAAGTACTGAAGCTTTCTTT. This gives the protein CASSYRGSTEAFF. The V call is TRBV7-6, the J call TRBJ1-1; tentative D call: TRBD1 (5 bases). The V and J ends lost 4 bases and 5 bases respectively, with 11 bases between them. CDR1 SGHVS and CDR2 FNYEAQ come from the germline V gene. This CDR3 contains 13 residues.

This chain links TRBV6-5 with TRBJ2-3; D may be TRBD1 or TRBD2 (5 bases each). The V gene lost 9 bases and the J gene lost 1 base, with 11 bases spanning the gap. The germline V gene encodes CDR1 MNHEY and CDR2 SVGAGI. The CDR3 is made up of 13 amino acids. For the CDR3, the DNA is TGTGCCAGTGGGACCGGAGGCACAGATACGCAGTATTTT. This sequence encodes CASGTGGTDTQYF.

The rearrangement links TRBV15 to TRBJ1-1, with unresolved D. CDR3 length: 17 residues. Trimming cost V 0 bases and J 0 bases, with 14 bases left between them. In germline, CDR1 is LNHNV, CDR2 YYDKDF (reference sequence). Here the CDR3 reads CATSRDFGASMNTEAFF. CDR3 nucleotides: TGTGCCACCAGCAGAGATTTCGGAGCAAGCATGAACACTGAAGCTTTCTTT.

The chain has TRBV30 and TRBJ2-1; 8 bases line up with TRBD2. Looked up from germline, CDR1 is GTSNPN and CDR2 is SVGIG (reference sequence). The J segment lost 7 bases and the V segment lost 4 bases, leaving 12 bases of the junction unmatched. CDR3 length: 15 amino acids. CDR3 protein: CAWTFHGRVFNEQFF. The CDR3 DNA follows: TGTGCCTGGACATTCCACGGGAGGGTTTTTAATGAGCAGTTCTTC.

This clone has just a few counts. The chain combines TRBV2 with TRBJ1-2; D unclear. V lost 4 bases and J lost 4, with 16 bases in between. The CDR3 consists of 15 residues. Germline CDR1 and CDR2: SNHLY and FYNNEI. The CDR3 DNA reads TGTGCCAGCAGTGGCCCCCGTCAGGTTGGCTATGGCTACACCTTC. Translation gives CASSGPRQVGYGYTF.

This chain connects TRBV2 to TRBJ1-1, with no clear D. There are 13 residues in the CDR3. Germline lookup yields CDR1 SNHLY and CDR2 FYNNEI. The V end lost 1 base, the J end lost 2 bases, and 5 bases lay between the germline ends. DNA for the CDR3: TGTGCCAGCAGTGAAGAGGGAAACACTGAAGCTTTCTTT. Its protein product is CASSEEGNTEAFF.

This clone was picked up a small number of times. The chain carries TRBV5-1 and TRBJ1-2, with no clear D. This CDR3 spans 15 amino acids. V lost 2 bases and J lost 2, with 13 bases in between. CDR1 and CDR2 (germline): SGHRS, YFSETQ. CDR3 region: CASSLGPSGNYGYTF. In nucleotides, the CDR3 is TGCGCCAGCAGCTTAGGTCCTTCGGGAAACTATGGCTACACCTTC. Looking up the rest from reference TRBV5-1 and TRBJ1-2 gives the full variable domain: KAGVTQTPRYLIKTRGQQVTLSCSPISGHRSVSWYQQTPGQGLQFLFEYFSETQRNKGNFPGRFSGRQFSNSRSEMNVSTLELGDSALYLCASSLGPSGNYGYTFGSGTRLTVV.

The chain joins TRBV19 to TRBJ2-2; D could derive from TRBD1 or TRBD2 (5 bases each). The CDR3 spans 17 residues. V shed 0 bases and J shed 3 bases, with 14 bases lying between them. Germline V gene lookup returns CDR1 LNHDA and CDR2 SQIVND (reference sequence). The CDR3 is CASSIDRQGGYTGELFF. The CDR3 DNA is TGTGCCAGTAGTATAGATCGTCAGGGCGGGTACACCGGGGAGCTGTTTTTT.

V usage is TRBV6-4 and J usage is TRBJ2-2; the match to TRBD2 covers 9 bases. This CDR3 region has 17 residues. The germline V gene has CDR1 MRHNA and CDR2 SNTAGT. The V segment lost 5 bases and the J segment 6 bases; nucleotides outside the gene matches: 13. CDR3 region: CASSQRGANGFAGELFF. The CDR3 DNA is TGTGCCAGCAGTCAGCGGGGGGCTAATGGTTTCGCCGGGGAGCTGTTTTTT.

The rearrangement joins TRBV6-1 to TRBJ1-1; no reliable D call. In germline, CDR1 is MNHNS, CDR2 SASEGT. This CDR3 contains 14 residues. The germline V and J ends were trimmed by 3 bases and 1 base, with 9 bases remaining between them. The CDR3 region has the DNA TGTGCCAGCAGTGAGGGAGGTAAGAACACTGAAGCTTTCTTT. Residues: CASSEGGKNTEAFF.

CDR3: CASSLGASREQFF. The CDR3 DNA follows: TGTGCCAGCAGCCTCGGGGCTAGCAGGGAGCAGTTCTTC. This chain links TRBV11-2 with TRBJ2-1, with D tentatively TRBD1 or TRBD2 (5 bases each). The CDR3 extends over 13 amino acids. Germline V CDR1 and CDR2: SGHAT, FQNNGV. The V end lost 5 bases, the J end lost 10 bases, and 15 bases lay between the germline ends.

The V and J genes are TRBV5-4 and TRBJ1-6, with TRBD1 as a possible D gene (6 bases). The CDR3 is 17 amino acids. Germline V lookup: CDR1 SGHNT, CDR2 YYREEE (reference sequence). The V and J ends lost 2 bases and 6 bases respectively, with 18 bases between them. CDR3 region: CASSFGGAQRLNSPLHF. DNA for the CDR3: TGTGCCAGCAGCTTCGGGGGGGCACAAAGGCTTAATTCACCCCTCCACTTT.